The T cell receptor beta chain described here comes from a study of blood T cell repertoires in COVID-19. About the research overall: Samples taken during acute and convalescent COVID-19 were collected in the United States, Italy and Spain. Sources were T cells, B-cell-depleted T cells, or PBMCs; the material itself was cDNA or gDNA.

This clone appeared a single time. Trimming took 5 bases from V and 5 from J, leaving 18 bases between them. This CDR3 spans 15 amino acids. Germline V gives CDR1 SGHVS, CDR2 FNYEAQ. Original analysis: Nucleated cell counts were estimated from reference gene primer amplification. TCRdb's table, derived via immunoSEQ multiplex PCR, lists solely in-frame clones and lacks some. V, J and clone size are taken as reported in that table, and D and trimming were inferred from the DNA itself. The sample lists 57,000 or so clones; more than 60% were seen once. The rearrangement joins TRBV7-6 to TRBJ2-5; tentative D call: TRBD2 (6 bases). The TCR originated in a woman of 80 years or more with active or convalescent COVID-19. The material sequenced was peripheral blood. The CDR3 region is CASSPVGGTPETQYF. The CDR3, as DNA: TGTGCCAGCAGCCCCGTAGGCGGGACCCCCGAGACCCAGTACTTC.